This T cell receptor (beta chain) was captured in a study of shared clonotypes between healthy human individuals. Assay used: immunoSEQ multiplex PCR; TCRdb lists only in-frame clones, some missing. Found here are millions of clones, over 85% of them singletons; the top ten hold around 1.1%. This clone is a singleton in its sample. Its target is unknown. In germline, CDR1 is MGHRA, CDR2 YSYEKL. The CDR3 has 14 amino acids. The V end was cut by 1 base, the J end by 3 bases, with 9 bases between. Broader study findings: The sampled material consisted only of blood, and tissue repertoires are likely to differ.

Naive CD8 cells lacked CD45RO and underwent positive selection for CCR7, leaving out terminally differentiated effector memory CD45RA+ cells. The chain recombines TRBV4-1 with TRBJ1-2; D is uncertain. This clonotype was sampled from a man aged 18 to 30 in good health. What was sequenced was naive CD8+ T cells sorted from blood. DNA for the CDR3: TGCGCCAGCAGCCAAGCGCGAAGCTACTATGGCTACACCTTC. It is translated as CASSQARSYYGYTF.